This T cell receptor beta chain derives from a study of beta chain features in type 1 diabetes (dated by TCRdb to about 2018). Describing the broader study: Mean age, gender distribution, total cell number and subset yield did not differ between patients and healthy donors. The study compared the TCRB repertoires of sorted circulating CD4+ T cell subsets in recently diagnosed type 1 diabetes patients with those in matched healthy donors. Regulatory and stem cell-like memory subsets were isolated from only 8 patients and roughly 8 healthy donors, whereas naive and central memory subsets came from all 30 or so donors. A total of about 100 million sorted cells were examined across all samples, and RNA yield correlated strongly with the number of cells per subset. General conclusions and limits of the study: Only small numbers of individuals were included in the HLA sub-analyses, which left unresolved whether HLA type had any influence on TCRB rearrangement. Patients with type 1 diabetes made fewer insertions and deleted more nucleotides at VDJ recombination sites, implying thymic rearrangement abnormalities. Type 1 diabetes patients showed a moderate but significant shortening of TCRB CDR3 length in all four CD4+ subsets. PCR may preferentially amplify shorter templates, but because patient and control samples were amplified and corrected together, any resulting skew would affect both groups equally. Naive, central memory and regulatory TCRB repertoires appeared to be more similar among patients than among healthy donors. Sequencing cDNA rather than genomic DNA could over-represent highly expressing activated cells, although activation and CD3 levels did not differ between groups.

In its sample, this clone was seen a few times. The clone's antigen remains unknown. No qualities accompany the bases; no much larger clone lies one base away. Each donor gave one peripheral blood draw, approximately 0.11 L on average, collected into heparinised tubes. Using a panel that included CD45RO, CCR7, CD25, CD127, CD95 and CD27, naive, central memory, regulatory and stem cell-like memory CD4+ T cells were sorted on a BD FACSAria II. Every sorted population had a purity above 95%. PBMCs were isolated right away by Lymphoprep density gradient centrifugation and were stained directly, without culture. Samples were stained and sorted in pairs, with one healthy donor and one patient per experiment, so that batch effects were minimized. All of the isolated RNA was reverse transcribed with the High Capacity cDNA Reverse Transcription Kit, so expressed TCRB transcripts were sequenced. Naive, central memory and regulatory T cell samples underwent deep immunoSEQ sequencing, averaging about 3.57 million total reads per sample. After sorted cells were lysed in RLT buffer, RNA was extracted with DNase-treated RNeasy Micro or Mini kits, with the choice depending on cell number. To prevent cross-contamination, every cell subset was processed on its own, while patient and healthy donor samples were processed together. The immunoSEQ multiplex PCR was used to amplify TCRB sequences from cDNA, generating 87-bp fragments that spanned the CDR3 region. The amplicons were sequenced using the Illumina HiSeq platform. The authors' analysis ran thus. Synthetic template baselines were used to correct PCR bias computationally, reads within Hamming distance 2 were collapsed together, and singletons that could not be merged were discarded. Reads were aligned against IMGT so that V, D and J genes, CDR3 length and insertions or deletions at six rearrangement sites could be assigned. Within each subset, clonotype counts were normalized to sorted cell number, and only after that were true diversity and Gini coefficients computed with the tcR R package. The overlap coefficient, calculated on TCRB nucleotide sequences, was used to quantify repertoire sharing. Drawn from immuneACCESS, this table holds only the in-frame rearrangements with V and J called that TCRdb kept. Clones are partly lost; checked studies trace under half to an unresolved V gene and leave the rest unexplained. Clonal size and the V and J genes are those of that table, whereas D and trimming came from the DNA. The sample data list 250,000 to 350,000 clones, and 12% to 15% of these were observed just once. The top ten constitute over 5.5% of the sample.

The CDR3, from cysteine to phenylalanine, totals 15 residues. The CDR3 DNA has 45 bases and is translated from base 1. V drops 2 bases and J drops 0 bases, leaving 11 bases in between. As encoded in the germline V gene, CDR1 is SGHDT while CDR2 is YYEEEE. This sequence uses TRBV5-6 and TRBJ1-2; the D gene identity is not certain. This receptor was taken from a young man in good health. Sequencing was performed on central memory CD4+ T cells from blood. CDR3 sequence: CASSFSSLTNYGYTF. The DNA sequence is given as TGTGCCAGCAGCTTCTCGAGTCTCACTAACTATGGCTACACCTTC. The full variable domain, completed from the reference TRBV5-6 and TRBJ1-2 proteins outside the CDR3, reads DAGVTQSPTHLIKTRGQQVTLRCSPKSGHDTVSWYQQALGQGPQFIFQYYEEEERQRGNFPDRFSGHQFPNYSSELNVNALLLGDSALYLCASSFSSLTNYGYTFGSGTRLTVV.